Presented here are 2 T cell receptor beta chains from one specimen sequenced in a study of T cell repertoires in cytomegalovirus infection. TCRdb ran MiXCR on the reads and lists one entry per CDR3 protein. This sample carries 200,000 to 300,000 distinct CDR3 sequences, 8% to 9.5% of them seen once, and the ten largest clones take roughly 15%. The specimen was PBMCs. The origin of the receptors is a human donor in good health (CMV status not recorded). Some clones in this sample may be carry-over from other donors' samples.

In this sample, this clonotype turned up many times. The chain couples TRBV7-2 to TRBJ2-2; TRBD2 agrees at 10 bases. Germline V gene sequence: CDR1 SGHTA, CDR2 FQGNSA. V lost 5 bases to trimming and J lost 3 bases; unmatched junction nucleotides: 6. This CDR3 is 16 amino acids long. In nucleotides, the CDR3 is TGTGCCAGCAGCAGGCAAGCGGGAGGGGACACCGGGGAGCTGTTTTTT. Translation: CASSRQAGGDTGELFF.

This clonotype was observed at least ten times. This chain links TRBV7-2 with TRBJ2-5; D is unresolved. V was pared by 1 base and J by 3 bases, with 12 bases between. The CDR3 is 15 residues long. From germline, CDR1 is SGHTA and CDR2 FQGNSA. The CDR3: CASSLVAATKETQYF. The CDR3, as DNA: TGTGCCAGCAGCTTAGTCGCGGCTACCAAAGAGACCCAGTACTTC.